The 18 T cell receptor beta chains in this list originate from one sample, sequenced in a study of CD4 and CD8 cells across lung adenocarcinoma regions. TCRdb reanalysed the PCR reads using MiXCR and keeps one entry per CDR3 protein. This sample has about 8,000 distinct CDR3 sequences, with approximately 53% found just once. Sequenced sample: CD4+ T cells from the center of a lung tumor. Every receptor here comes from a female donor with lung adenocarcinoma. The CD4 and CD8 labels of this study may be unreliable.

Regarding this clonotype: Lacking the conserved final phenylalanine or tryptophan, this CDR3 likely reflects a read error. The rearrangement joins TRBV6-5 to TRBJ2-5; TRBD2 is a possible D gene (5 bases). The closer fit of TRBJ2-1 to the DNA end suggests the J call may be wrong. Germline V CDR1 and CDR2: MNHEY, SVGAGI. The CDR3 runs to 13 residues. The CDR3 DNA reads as TGTGCCAGCAGTTACCGGGAACAGCGTGAGCAGTTCTCC. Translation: CASSYREQREQFS.

The CDR3 coding sequence is TGTGCCAGCAGTTTATCGGTCGGGACCCTGAAAGAGACCCAGTACTTC. It specifies CASSLSVGTLKETQYF. The chain is built from TRBV27 and TRBJ2-1, with D possibly being TRBD1 or TRBD2 (5 bases each). The end of the DNA fits TRBJ2-5 better, so the J call may be wrong. This CDR3 is 16 amino acids long. Per germline, CDR1 MNHEY and CDR2 SMNVEV (reference sequence).

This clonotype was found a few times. DNA of the CDR3: TGTGCCAGCAGTGAGGGGACAGGGTCCAGGTTTTTGTATGAGCAGTTCTTC. Its translation is CASSEGTGSRFLYEQFF. The chain joins TRBV6-1 to TRBJ2-5; 9 bases agree with TRBD1. The last part of the DNA fits TRBJ2-1 better; the J call may be wrong. CDR1 is MNHNS, CDR2 SASEGT, per germline. The CDR3 loop spans 17 amino acids.

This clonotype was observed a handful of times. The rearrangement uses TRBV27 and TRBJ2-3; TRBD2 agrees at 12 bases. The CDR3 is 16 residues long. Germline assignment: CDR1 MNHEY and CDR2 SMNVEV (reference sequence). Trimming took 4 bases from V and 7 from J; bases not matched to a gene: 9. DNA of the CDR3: TGTGCCAGCAGTTCCCGACTAGCGGGAGCGAAAAATACGCAGTATTTT. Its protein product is CASSSRLAGAKNTQYF.

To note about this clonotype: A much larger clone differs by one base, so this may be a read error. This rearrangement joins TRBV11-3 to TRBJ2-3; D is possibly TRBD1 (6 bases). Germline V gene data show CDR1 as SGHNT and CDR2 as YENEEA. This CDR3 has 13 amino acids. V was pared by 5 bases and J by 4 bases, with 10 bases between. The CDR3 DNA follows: TGTGCCAGCAGCCCTACAGGGTCAGATACGCAGTATTTT. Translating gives CASSPTGSDTQYF. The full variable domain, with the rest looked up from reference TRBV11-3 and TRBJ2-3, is EAGVVQSPRYKIIEKKQPVAFWCNPISGHNTLYWYLQNLGQGPELLIRYENEEAVDDSQLPKDRFSAERLKGVDSTLKIQPAELGDSAVYLCASSPTGSDTQYFGPGTRLTVL.

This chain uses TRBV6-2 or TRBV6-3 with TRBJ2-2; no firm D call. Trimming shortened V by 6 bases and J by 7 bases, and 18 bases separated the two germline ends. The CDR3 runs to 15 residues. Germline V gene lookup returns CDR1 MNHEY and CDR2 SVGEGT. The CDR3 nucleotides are TGTGCCAGCAGCCTTGACAACCTCCTTAGCGGGGAGCTGTTTTTT. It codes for CASSLDNLLSGELFF.

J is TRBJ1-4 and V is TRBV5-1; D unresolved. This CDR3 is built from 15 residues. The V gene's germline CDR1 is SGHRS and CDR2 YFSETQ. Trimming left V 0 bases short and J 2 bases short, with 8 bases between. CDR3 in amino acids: CASSLVVGTNEKLFF. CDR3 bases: TGCGCCAGCAGCTTGGTGGTCGGGACTAATGAAAAACTGTTTTTT. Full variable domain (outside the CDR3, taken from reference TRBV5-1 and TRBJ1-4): KAGVTQTPRYLIKTRGQQVTLSCSPISGHRSVSWYQQTPGQGLQFLFEYFSETQRNKGNFPGRFSGRQFSNSRSEMNVSTLELGDSALYLCASSLVVGTNEKLFFGSGTQLSVL.

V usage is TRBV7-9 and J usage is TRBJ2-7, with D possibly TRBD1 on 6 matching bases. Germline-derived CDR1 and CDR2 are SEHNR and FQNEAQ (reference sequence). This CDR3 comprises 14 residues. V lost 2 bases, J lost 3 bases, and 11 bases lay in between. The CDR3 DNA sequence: TGTGCCAGCAGCTTACGGGACATGCGCTACGAGCAGTACTTC. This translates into CASSLRDMRYEQYF. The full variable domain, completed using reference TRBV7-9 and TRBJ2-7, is DTGVSQNPRHKITKRGQNVTFRCDPISEHNRLYWYRQTLGQGPEFLTYFQNEAQLEKSRLLSDRFSAERPKGSFSTLEIQRTEQGDSAMYLCASSLRDMRYEQYFGPGTRLTVT.

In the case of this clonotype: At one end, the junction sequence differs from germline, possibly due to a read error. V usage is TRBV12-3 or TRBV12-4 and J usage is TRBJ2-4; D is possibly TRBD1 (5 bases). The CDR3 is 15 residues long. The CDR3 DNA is TGTGCCAGCACCATTGACAGCATTGGCACAAACATGCAGTACTTC. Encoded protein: CASTIDSIGTNMQYF.

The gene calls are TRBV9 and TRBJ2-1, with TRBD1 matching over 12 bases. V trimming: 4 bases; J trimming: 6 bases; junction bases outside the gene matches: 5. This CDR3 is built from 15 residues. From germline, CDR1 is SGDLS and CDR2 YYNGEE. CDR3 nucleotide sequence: TGTGCCAGCAGCCCGGGACAGGGGGCGATCAATGAGCAGTTCTTC. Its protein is CASSPGQGAINEQFF. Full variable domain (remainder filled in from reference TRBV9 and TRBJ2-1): DSGVTQTPKHLITATGQRVTLRCSPRSGDLSVYWYQQSLDQGLQFLIQYYNGEERAKGNILERFSAQQFPDLHSELNLSSLELGDSALYFCASSPGQGAINEQFFGPGTRLTVL.

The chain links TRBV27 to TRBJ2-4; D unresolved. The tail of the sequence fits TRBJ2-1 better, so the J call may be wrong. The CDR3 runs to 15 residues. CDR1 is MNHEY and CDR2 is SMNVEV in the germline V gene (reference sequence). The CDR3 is CASTNLGRDRKIQFF. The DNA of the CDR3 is TGTGCCAGCACCAACCTGGGCCGTGACCGAAAGATTCAGTTCTTC.

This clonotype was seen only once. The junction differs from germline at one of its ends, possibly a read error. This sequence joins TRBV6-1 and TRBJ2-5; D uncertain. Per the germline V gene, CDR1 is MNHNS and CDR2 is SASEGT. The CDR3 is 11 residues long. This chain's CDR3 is CGSKDQETQYF. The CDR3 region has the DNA TGTGGCAGCAAGGACCAAGAGACGCAGTACTTT.

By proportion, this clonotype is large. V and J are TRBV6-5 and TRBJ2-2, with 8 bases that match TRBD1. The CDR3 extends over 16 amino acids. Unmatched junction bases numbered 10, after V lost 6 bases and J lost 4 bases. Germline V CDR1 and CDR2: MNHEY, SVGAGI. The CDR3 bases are TGTGCCAGCAGGTCCAGAGGACAGGGCGGCACCGGGGAGCTGTTTTTT. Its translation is CASRSRGQGGTGELFF.

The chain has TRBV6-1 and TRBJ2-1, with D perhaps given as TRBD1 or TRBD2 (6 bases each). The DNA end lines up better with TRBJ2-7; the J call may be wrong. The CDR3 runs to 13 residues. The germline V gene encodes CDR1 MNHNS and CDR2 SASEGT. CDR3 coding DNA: TGTGCCAGCAGTCTCAAGGGGGGAGACGAGCAGTACTTC. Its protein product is CASSLKGGDEQYF.

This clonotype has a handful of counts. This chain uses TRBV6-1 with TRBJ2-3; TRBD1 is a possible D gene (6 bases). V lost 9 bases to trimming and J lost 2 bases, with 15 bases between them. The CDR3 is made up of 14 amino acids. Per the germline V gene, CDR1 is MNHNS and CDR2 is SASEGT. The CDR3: CASTWGPLTDTQYF. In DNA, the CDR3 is TGTGCCAGTACTTGGGGGCCCCTCACAGATACGCAGTATTTT.

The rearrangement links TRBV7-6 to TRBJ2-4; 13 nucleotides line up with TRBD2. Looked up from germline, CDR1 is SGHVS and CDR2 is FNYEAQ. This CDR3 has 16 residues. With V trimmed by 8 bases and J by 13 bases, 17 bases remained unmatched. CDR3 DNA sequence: TGTGCCAGCTCCCCAGCGGGACTAGCGGGGAACAATGAGCAGTACTTC. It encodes CASSPAGLAGNNEQYF.

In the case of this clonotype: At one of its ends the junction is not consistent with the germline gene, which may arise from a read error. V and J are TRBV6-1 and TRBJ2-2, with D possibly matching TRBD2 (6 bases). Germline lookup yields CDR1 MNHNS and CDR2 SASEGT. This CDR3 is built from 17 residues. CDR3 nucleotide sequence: TGTGCCAGCAAAGTCCAGGTCCGGGGGTCGTGCACCGGGGAGCTGTATTTT. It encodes CASKVQVRGSCTGELYF.

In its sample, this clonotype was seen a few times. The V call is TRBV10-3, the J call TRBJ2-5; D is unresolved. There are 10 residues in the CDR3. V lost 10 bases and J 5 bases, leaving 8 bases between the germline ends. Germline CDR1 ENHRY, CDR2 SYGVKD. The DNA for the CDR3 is TGTGCCACCCTTGGGGAGACCCAGTACTTC. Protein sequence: CATLGETQYF.